This T cell receptor (beta chain) was captured in a study of cytomegalovirus exposure and HLA in healthy donors. Study details: Early on, a data release was issued that held approximately 78 million unique TCRs from HLA-typed donors. Overall study results and limits: The classifier was said to identify cytomegalovirus status with high specificity and sensitivity. Several of the most significant clusters appeared, in a later analysis, to be linked to common viral pathogens.

PCR amplification relied on 60 Vbeta primers (plus 13 Jbeta primers). Libraries were prepared by immunoSEQ multiplex PCR; TCRdb keeps only in-frame clonotypes and omits some of them. The repertoire consists of roughly 170,000 clones, with approximately 71% occurring once and the leading ten covering more than 1.3%. In the case of this clone: Its specificity is unknown.

The sequenced sample was PBMCs. The TCR sequence derives from a girl under 18 in good health and CMV-seronegative.

The DNA for the CDR3 is TGTGCCAGCAGCTTAGGAGGGGAGGGGGATACGCAGTATTTT. Translated, it gives CASSLGGEGDTQYF. The V and J genes are TRBV13 and TRBJ2-3, with 7 bases matching TRBD2. The V and J ends lost 0 bases and 6 bases, in that order; junction bases with no gene match: 3. Germline values: CDR1 PRHDT, CDR2 FYEKMQ (reference sequence). This CDR3 contains 14 residues.